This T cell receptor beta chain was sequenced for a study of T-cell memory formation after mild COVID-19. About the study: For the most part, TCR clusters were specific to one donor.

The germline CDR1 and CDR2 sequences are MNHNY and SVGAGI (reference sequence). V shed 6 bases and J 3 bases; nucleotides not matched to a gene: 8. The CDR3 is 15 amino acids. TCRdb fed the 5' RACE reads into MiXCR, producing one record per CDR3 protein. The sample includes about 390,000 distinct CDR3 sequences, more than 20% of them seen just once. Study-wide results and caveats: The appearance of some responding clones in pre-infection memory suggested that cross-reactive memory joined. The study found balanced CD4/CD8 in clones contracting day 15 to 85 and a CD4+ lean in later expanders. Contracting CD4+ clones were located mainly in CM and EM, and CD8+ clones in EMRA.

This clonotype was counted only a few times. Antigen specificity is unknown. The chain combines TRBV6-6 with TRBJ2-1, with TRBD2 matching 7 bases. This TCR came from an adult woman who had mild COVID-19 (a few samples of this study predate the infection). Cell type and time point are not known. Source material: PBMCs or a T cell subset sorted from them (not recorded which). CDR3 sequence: CASSPLGGSYNEQFF. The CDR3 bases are TGTGCCAGCAGCCCCCTGGGCGGGAGCTACAATGAGCAGTTCTTC.